This T cell receptor beta chain came from a study of CD8 T cells in Susac syndrome. The wider study: Intravenous immunoglobulin alone or corticosteroids were being given to patients with Susac syndrome at blood draw, unless they were therapy-naive.

A quantity of about 0.5 to 1 ug RNA underwent reverse transcription using random hexamers. Amplification of TCR beta CDR3 was carried out by immunoSEQ multiplex PCR, which covered 54 Vbeta and 13 Jbeta segments. Via MiXCR, TCRdb re-called the immunoSEQ multiplex PCR reads, giving one row per CDR3 protein. This table holds about 100,000 distinct CDR3 sequences, 95% found once. Overall study results and limits: Susac-specific public clones found in total CD8+ repertoires numbered some 17, and those in CD8+ TEMRA repertoires numbered a few.

The germline V and J ends were trimmed by 0 bases and 1 base, with 15 bases remaining between them. The CDR3 loop spans 16 amino acids. Germline V gene data show CDR1 as SQVTM and CDR2 as ANQGSEA. TEMRA cells were enriched by FACS, while CD8+ and CD4+ T cells were obtained through a negative isolation that was performed magnetically. Notes on this clonotype: Antigen specificity is unknown.

The TCR was taken from a human donor with Susac syndrome. The chain employs TRBV29-1 and TRBJ2-5; no clear D gene. Sequencing used CD8+ T cells from PBMCs. CDR3 amino acids: CSVEDRAVGLQETQYF. CDR3 bases: TGCAGCGTTGAAGATCGGGCGGTCGGCCTCCAAGAGACCCAGTACTTC.